Below are 10 T cell receptor beta chains sequenced from a single sample in a study of T cells in Graves' hyperthyroidism and ophthalmopathy. Using RNA transcripts as the source, TCR beta CDR3 regions were amplified. HTBI primers were the set used in a first-round RT-PCR of the TCR CDR3. TCRdb fed the multiplex PCR reads into MiXCR, producing one record per CDR3 protein. The repertoire includes approximately 690,000 distinct CDR3 sequences, 20% of them detected once, and approximately 30% sits in the top ten. Source material: blood. These receptors were collected from a man aged 25-45 years with Graves' ophthalmopathy.

A few counts support this clonotype. The chain couples TRBV29-1 to TRBJ2-3; maybe TRBD1 (5 bases). V was clipped by 5 bases and J by 8 bases, with 11 bases between them. CDR1 and CDR2 (germline): SQVTM, ANQGSEA. The length of the CDR3 is 11 residues. CDR3 sequence (DNA): TGCAGCGTTCCAGGGCGCGCTACGCAGTATTTT. It is translated as CSVPGRATQYF.

There are a few counts of this clonotype. The V call is TRBV5-1, the J call TRBJ2-1; TRBD2 matches 10 bases. CDR3 length: 14 amino acids. Trimming removed 6 bases from V and 8 bases from J; junction bases left unmatched: 8. Germline lookup yields CDR1 SGHRS and CDR2 YFSETQ. CDR3 region: CASKVLAGADEQFF. Written as DNA, the CDR3 is TGCGCCAGCAAGGTTCTAGCGGGAGCGGATGAGCAGTTCTTC.

The chain carries TRBV24-1 and TRBJ2-7; TRBD2 agrees at 13 bases. Germline values: CDR1 KGHDR, CDR2 SFDVKD. V lost 3 bases, J lost 8 bases, and 6 bases stayed unmatched. This CDR3 is 15 amino acids long. The CDR3 sequence is CATSDPGTSGNKQYF. The DNA of the CDR3 is TGTGCCACCAGTGATCCCGGGACTAGCGGGAATAAGCAGTACTTC.

The chain combines TRBV10-3 with TRBJ2-3; D gene unclear. The ends were cut back, 10 bases at V and 3 bases at J, with 17 bases in the middle. This CDR3 is 14 amino acids long. Germline loops: CDR1 ENHRY, CDR2 SYGVKD. DNA of the CDR3: TGTGCCACCGAGGACCGACGAGGAACAGATACGCAGTATTTT. It codes for CATEDRRGTDTQYF.

This clonotype was counted at least ten times. The chain uses TRBV7-8 and TRBJ2-7, with 8 bases identical to TRBD2. Losses at the gene ends were 0 bases for V and 0 bases for J; bases not matched to a gene: 10. The V gene's germline CDR1 is SGHVS and CDR2 FQNEAQ. The CDR3 loop spans 18 amino acids. CDR3 in amino acids: CASSLAPGAGRGSYEQYF. For the CDR3, the DNA is TGTGCCAGCAGCTTAGCTCCGGGAGCCGGGAGGGGCTCCTACGAGCAGTACTTC.

The chain uses TRBV7-2 and TRBJ2-1; D is ambiguous. CDR3 length equals 15 residues. The V gene's germline CDR1 is SGHTA and CDR2 FQGNSA. Trimming removed 4 bases at V and 0 bases at J, with 10 bases between. The CDR3 protein is CASSSTPGSYNEQFF. In DNA, the CDR3 is TGTGCCAGCAGCTCGACCCCCGGCTCCTACAATGAGCAGTTCTTC.

With respect to this clonotype: The junction differs from germline at one of its ends, possibly a read error. The chain employs TRBV11-3 and TRBJ2-5, with D possibly being TRBD2 (5 bases). Looked up from germline, CDR1 is SGHNT and CDR2 is YENEEA. CDR3 size: 16 residues. The CDR3 sequence is CASSLEVQAPQETQYF. The CDR3, as DNA: TGCGCCAGCAGCTTGGAGGTTCAGGCCCCCCAAGAGACCCAGTACTTC.

The chain combines TRBV13 with TRBJ1-5; D unresolved. This CDR3 has 14 residues. The V end lost 4 bases, the J end lost 4 bases, and 11 bases lay between the germline ends. CDR1 and CDR2 (germline): PRHDT, FYEKMQ (reference sequence). In nucleotides, the CDR3 is TGTGCCAGCAGCTCACGGGGTCCTAATCAGCCCCAGCATTTT. Residues: CASSSRGPNQPQHF.

This clonotype was recorded a few times. The chain has TRBV28 and TRBJ2-7, with D unclear. Trimming removed 5 bases at V and 7 bases at J, with 12 bases between. This CDR3 region has 12 residues. The V gene's germline CDR1 is MDHEN and CDR2 SYDVKM. The CDR3 nucleotides read TGTGCCAGCAGTCCGGTCGTGGGGGAGCAGTACTTC. Protein: CASSPVVGEQYF.

The chain carries TRBV29-1 and TRBJ2-1; 9 bases fit TRBD1. The CDR3 totals 14 residues. The V and J ends lost 2 bases and 3 bases, in that order; junction bases with no gene match: 2. CDR1 is SQVTM and CDR2 is ANQGSEA in the germline V gene. The CDR3 bases are TGCAGCGTTGAATGGGACAGGGTCTACAATGAGCAGTTCTTC. Its translation is CSVEWDRVYNEQFF.